Given below is one TCR beta chain in context. As yet, its antigen is unknown. The PCR template was genomic DNA. Multiplex PCR with 30 forward and 13 reverse primers amplified the TCR beta CDR3. Via MiXCR, TCRdb re-called the multiplex PCR reads, giving one row per CDR3 protein. The sample shows under 300,000 distinct CDR3 sequences, roughly 44% of them seen only once. This sample is part of a study of type 1 and type 2 diabetes patients. Overall study: CD4+ or CD8+ T cells were positively selected from PBMCs with microbeads. Across the study, about 19,000,000 paired-end reads were produced.

Study-wide points: Both CD4+ and CD8+ type 2 diabetes repertoires showed significantly higher diversity than type 1.

The sequence was collected from a young man with type 2 diabetes. The material sequenced was peripheral blood mononuclear cells (PBMCs).

CDR3 coding DNA: TGTGCCAGCAGTGAGAAGGGGAATCAGCCCCAGCATTTT. Its protein product is CASSEKGNQPQHF. This chain joins TRBV6-4 and TRBJ1-5, with D maybe TRBD1 (5 bases). The CDR3 has 13 amino acids. Deletions cut 3 bases from V and 4 bases from J, with 7 bases between. Germline V lookup: CDR1 MRHNA, CDR2 SNTAGT.